This T cell receptor (beta chain) was sequenced during a study of PD-L1 blockade in urothelial cancer. Study information: Blood underwent analysis 3 weeks (second dose) and 6 weeks after treatment began.

Points from the study as a whole: Greater 3-week expansion of tumor-associated blood clones was recorded for durable-benefit patients.

Time point reported: peripheral blood 6 weeks after treatment start. A total of 1 to 8 samples per patient were collected pretreatment and on-treatment. Produced via immunoSEQ multiplex PCR; TCRdb's table is partial and in-frame only. The profile shows more than 95,000 clones, 85% to 90% of them singletons. A note on this clone: Antigen: not known.

This sample comprised PBMCs, obtained around atezolizumab (anti-PD-L1) treatment. This clonotype originated in a man aged 55 to 70 with urothelial cancer.

The CDR3 coding sequence is TGTGCCAGCAGCTCCAGGGCGGATTACAATGAGCAGTTCTTC. It translates to CASSSRADYNEQFF. The gene calls are TRBV7-2 and TRBJ2-1, with D maybe TRBD1 (5 bases). CDR1 is SGHTA, CDR2 FQGNSA, per germline. The CDR3 contains 14 residues. V lost 4 bases to trimming and J lost 4 bases, with 11 bases between them. Looking up the rest from reference TRBV7-2 and TRBJ2-1 gives the full variable domain: GAGVSQSPSNKVTEKGKDVELRCDPISGHTALYWYRQSLGQGLEFLIYFQGNSAPDKSGLPSDRFSAERTGGSVSTLTIQRTQQEDSAVYLCASSSRADYNEQFFGPGTRLTVL.